These T cell receptor beta chains were read from a single sample in a study of T-cell reconstitution after alpha-beta-depleted transplantation in children. TCRdb reprocessed the PCR reads with MiXCR, giving one entry per CDR3 protein. The sample holds fewer than 1 million distinct CDR3 sequences; 16% are singletons and the top ten take 5%. The specimen was PBMCs, mostly from graft donor cells, collected 360 days after TCRalphabeta/CD19-depleted stem cell transplant. The receptors stem from a male patient younger than 18 who had a stem cell transplant for acute lymphoblastic leukemia, so the T cells may come from the graft donor. CDR3s include the opening cysteine and the closing phenylalanine or tryptophan. The order of the fields is V gene, clone size, CDR3 length, J gene, D gene, CDR3 DNA, CDR3 protein. A D gene is named only where the DNA matches it firmly. The size of a clone is reported for some rows only, either as once, few or many, or as a class for expanded clones.

TRBV10-3,few,17,TRBJ2-3,TRBD2,TGTGCCATCAGTGAGTCTCTAGGGCTAGCGGGAAGAGATACGCAGTATTTT,CAISESLGLAGRDTQYF
TRBV6-5,few,15,TRBJ1-5,-,TGTGCCAGCAGTAACCATCCGGCCGTTAATCAGCCCCAGCATTTT,CASSNHPAVNQPQHF
TRBV7-6,-,17,TRBJ2-2,TRBD2,TGTGCCAGCACCCTGGGCGATAGCGGGATTCAGGTCGGGGAGCTGTTTTTT,CASTLGDSGIQVGELFF
TRBV29-1,few,13,TRBJ2-1,-,TGCAGCAATAGGGTTGCCGTTTCCAGTGAGCAGTTCTTC,CSNRVAVSSEQFF
TRBV5-1,few,14,TRBJ2-1,-,TGCGCCAGCATGTGGCAGGGTTTTGGCAATGAGCAGTTCTTC,CASMWQGFGNEQFF
TRBV29-1,many,13,TRBJ2-5,TRBD1,TGCAGCGTTGGGACAGGGGGCCTGCAGACCCAGTACTTC,CSVGTGGLQTQYF
TRBV12-3/TRBV12-4,-,17,TRBJ1-2,TRBD1,TGTGCCAGCGGCCCGGTGAAGGACAGGGGGCACGGTGGTGGCTACACCTTC,CASGPVKDRGHGGGYTF
TRBV4-1,-,15,TRBJ1-1,TRBD1,TGCGCCAGCAGCCAGGAGGACAGGGGAAGGATTGAAGCTTTCTTT,CASSQEDRGRIEAFF
TRBV10-2,-,13,TRBJ2-1,-,TGCGCCAGCAGTGAGAGAAGGGTGCATCAGCAGTTCTTC,CASSERRVHQQFF
TRBV5-1,many,14,TRBJ1-1,TRBD1,TGCGCCAGCAGTAACCGGACAGGGACCACTGAAGCTTTCTTT,CASSNRTGTTEAFF
TRBV4-1,-,17,TRBJ2-5,TRBD1,TGCGCCAGCAGCCAGGTCGGACAGGGATCAGCTAGGGAGACCCAGTACTTC,CASSQVGQGSARETQYF
TRBV6-1,-,16,TRBJ1-1,TRBD1,TGTGCCAGCAGACCCACACTCACAGGGGGCAACACTGAAGCTTTCTTT,CASRPTLTGGNTEAFF
TRBV4-1,few,16,TRBJ1-6,TRBD1,TGCGCCAGCAGCCAAGTTGGGGACAGGGTGACTTCACCCCTCCACTTT,CASSQVGDRVTSPLHF
TRBV12-3/TRBV12-4,-,12,TRBJ2-7,-,TGTGCCAGCACCTGGCCCCCGTACGAGCAGTACTTC,CASTWPPYEQYF
TRBV5-1,-,13,TRBJ2-5,-,TGCGCCAGCAGCCCGGACGGGTCGGAGACCCAGTACTTC,CASSPDGSETQYF
TRBV4-3,-,15,TRBJ1-2,-,TGCGCCAGCAGTAAGGGAGCGGAGTTAAACTATGGCTACACCTTC,CASSKGAELNYGYTF
TRBV27,few,14,TRBJ2-7,-,TGTGCCAGCAGTCCCTCCTCGACAGCCTACGAGCAGTACTTC,CASSPSSTAYEQYF
TRBV7-3,-,20,TRBJ2-1,TRBD2,TGTGCCAGCAGCTCGTCCGGGGGGGTGCGGGAATTGAGCTCCTACAATGAGCAGTTCTTC,CASSSSGGVRELSSYNEQFF
TRBV20-1,-,16,TRBJ2-1,TRBD2,TGCAGTGCTAGAGATCACGGGGCGGGAGTATACAATGAGCAGTTCTTC,CSARDHGAGVYNEQFF
TRBV5-1,-,15,TRBJ2-5,-,TGCGCCAGCAGCTCCCCGAGCCCGGATCAAGAGACCCAGTACTTC,CASSSPSPDQETQYF
TRBV12-3/TRBV12-4,-,18,TRBJ2-4,TRBD1,TGTGCCAGCAGTCCAGAGATAAACAGGGGGTGGAGATCGGACATTCAGTACTTC,CASSPEINRGWRSDIQYF
TRBV5-1,few,14,TRBJ2-3,TRBD2,TGCGCCAGCAGCCCCGGGACTAGCAAAGATACGCAGTATTTT,CASSPGTSKDTQYF
TRBV7-2,few,13,TRBJ2-1,-,TGTGCCAGCAGCCCCCCCACTACCAATGAGCAGTTCTTC,CASSPPTTNEQFF
TRBV5-1,many,16,TRBJ2-1,TRBD1,TGCGCCAGCAGCTATATCAGGACAGGGCTAATCAATGAGCAGTTCTTC,CASSYIRTGLINEQFF
TRBV14,-,24,TRBJ1-5,TRBD1,TGTGCCAGCAGCCAAGTGGGACAGGTGAGGGAGTGCCGGTTCCGGAGGCCAGGCAATCAGCCCCAGCATTTT,CASSQVGQVRECRFRRPGNQPQHF
TRBV3-1,-,17,TRBJ2-1,TRBD2,TGTGCCAGCAGCCAAGATCTCCTAGCGGGATCCAACAATGAGCAGTTCTTC,CASSQDLLAGSNNEQFF
TRBV12-3/TRBV12-4,-,18,TRBJ2-7,TRBD2,TGTGCCTGCAGTTTGGGACTAGCGGGAGGGCCCGGGGGCTACGAGCAGTACTTC,CACSLGLAGGPGGYEQYF
TRBV15,few,15,TRBJ1-2,-,TGTGCCACCAGCAGAGTTCGAACAGGGAACTATGGCTACACCTTC,CATSRVRTGNYGYTF
TRBV5-1,few,14,TRBJ2-5,-,TGCGCCAGCAGCAATGGGGGGGCCCAAGAGACCCAGTACTTC,CASSNGGAQETQYF
TRBV3-1,few,15,TRBJ1-4,-,TGTGCCAGCAGCCAAGAAAGGGGCTCGAGAGAAAAACTGTTTTTT,CASSQERGSREKLFF
TRBV20-1,-,14,TRBJ1-5,-,TGCAGTGCTAGTTTTGGGGGGGCCAATCAGCCCCAGCATTTT,CSASFGGANQPQHF
TRBV5-1,few,18,TRBJ2-1,TRBD2,TGCGCCAGCAGCTTAACTAGCGGGCCCCTGAGGGATTACAATGAGCAGTTCTTC,CASSLTSGPLRDYNEQFF
TRBV9,few,14,TRBJ1-2,-,TGTGCCAGCAGCGTAGGGGGCCTATACTATGGCTACACCTTC,CASSVGGLYYGYTF
TRBV14,many,12,TRBJ2-5,-,TGTGCCAGCAGCCAGTCTTGGGAGACCCAGTACTTC,CASSQSWETQYF
TRBV5-1,-,16,TRBJ2-1,-,TGCGCCAGCAGCAAACAGGGACTAACGGGAGTCAATGAGCAGTTCTTC,CASSKQGLTGVNEQFF
TRBV12-3/TRBV12-4,-,14,TRBJ2-5,-,TGTGCCAGCAGTTTGACAGACGACGGAGAGACCCAGTACTTC,CASSLTDDGETQYF
TRBV12-3/TRBV12-4,many,16,TRBJ2-2,-,TGTGCCAGCAGTTGGGGGCGTAGTCCGAACACCGGGGAGCTGTTTTTT,CASSWGRSPNTGELFF
TRBV4-1,few,15,TRBJ1-4,-,TGCGCCAGCAGTCAAGGGAGAGGGACTAATGAAAAACTGTTTTTT,CASSQGRGTNEKLFF
TRBV5-1,-,16,TRBJ2-5,-,TGCGCCAGCAGCTTGAGTAGGACTCGGGGAAAAGAGACCCAGTACTTC,CASSLSRTRGKETQYF
TRBV28,-,17,TRBJ2-2,TRBD2,TGTGCCAGCAGTTTAGTTGGTCTAGCGGGTTACACCGGGGAGCTGTTTTTT,CASSLVGLAGYTGELFF
TRBV5-1,-,14,TRBJ1-6,TRBD1,TGCGCCAGCAGCTTCCCTGACAGGGGTTCACCCCTCCACTTT,CASSFPDRGSPLHF
TRBV12-3/TRBV12-4,-,14,TRBJ2-7,TRBD1,TGTGCCAGCAGAACTCACGGACAGGCCTACGAGCAGTACTTC,CASRTHGQAYEQYF
TRBV6-2/TRBV6-3,-,15,TRBJ1-1,TRBD1,TGTGCCAGCAGTTACTCACCGGACAGGGAAACTGAAGCTTTCTTT,CASSYSPDRETEAFF
TRBV18,few,15,TRBJ1-2,-,TGTGCCAGCTCAGCTGACAGAGCCCGTAACTATGGCTACACCTTC,CASSADRARNYGYTF
TRBV13,few,14,TRBJ1-5,-,TGTGCCAGCAGCTTAGGCCGGGCCCTAGGGCCCCAGCATTTT,CASSLGRALGPQHF
TRBV3-1,-,13,TRBJ2-7,-,TGTGCCAGCAGCCCCCTTAAGTTCGGTGAGCAGTACTTC,CASSPLKFGEQYF
TRBV5-1,many,15,TRBJ2-7,-,TGCGCCAGCAGCTTGTTGGGAGGGGGATCCTACGAGCAGTACTTC,CASSLLGGGSYEQYF
TRBV30,few,16,TRBJ1-6,-,TGTGCCTGGAGTGAGCCGATTTTAGGTACCCGCTCACCCCTCCACTTT,CAWSEPILGTRSPLHF
TRBV11-2,-,19,TRBJ1-3,-,TGTGCCAGCAGCGTTATTGGACGGGGTTTTAGAGGGGCTGGAAACACCATATATTTT,CASSVIGRGFRGAGNTIYF
TRBV2,once,15,TRBJ2-1,TRBD2,TGTGCCAGCAGTGAATGTCTAGCGGGAGTCTGTGAGCAGTTCTTC,CASSECLAGVCEQFF
TRBV18,few,15,TRBJ2-6,-,TGTGCCAGCTCAGGGGGGCTCTCTGGGGCCAACGTCCTGACTTTC,CASSGGLSGANVLTF
TRBV7-7,-,15,TRBJ2-7,-,TGTGCCAGCAGCTTACGAAAAGCGGCTGACTACGAGCAGTACTTC,CASSLRKAADYEQYF
TRBV4-1,-,16,TRBJ2-1,TRBD1,TGCGCCAGCAGAGCATCCATGGGACAGGACTACAATGAGCAGTTCTTC,CASRASMGQDYNEQFF
TRBV14,few,15,TRBJ2-3,-,TGTGCCAGCAGCCAATCGAGCCTCAGCACAGATACGCAGTATTTT,CASSQSSLSTDTQYF
TRBV12-3/TRBV12-4,-,15,TRBJ1-5,TRBD1,TGTGCCAGCAATCGACAGGGGACGCACTATCAGCCCCAGCATTTT,CASNRQGTHYQPQHF
TRBV20-1,-,13,TRBJ1-2,-,TGCAGTGCTAGAGGACAGGCGACATATGGCTACACCTTC,CSARGQATYGYTF
TRBV11-2,-,14,TRBJ2-7,TRBD2,TGTGCCAGCACTCCGGGACTAGCGGCTTACGAGCAGTACTTC,CASTPGLAAYEQYF
TRBV18,few,16,TRBJ2-5,-,TGTGCCAGCGAGCGGTACGGGGGCAGGGAAAAAGAGACCCAGTACTTC,CASERYGGREKETQYF